The 7 T cell receptor beta chains below all came from one sample that was sequenced in a study of beta chain features in type 1 diabetes. Expressed TCRB transcripts were sequenced after all isolated RNA was converted to cDNA. Assay: immunoSEQ multiplex PCR; the TCRdb copy retains only in-frame clones and omits some. The table has 400,000 to 450,000 clones, about 14% seen once. Material for sequencing was naive CD4+ T cells from blood. The receptor source for this set is a man in his thirties or forties in good health.

This clone occurred a few times. V usage is TRBV27 and J usage is TRBJ2-3, with a tentative D call TRBD2 (6 bases). Germline loops: CDR1 MNHEY, CDR2 SMNVEV (reference sequence). Trimming removed 5 bases at V and 0 bases at J, with 12 bases between. CDR3 size: 15 residues. Here the CDR3 reads CASSVWRASTDTQYF. The DNA of the CDR3 is TGTGCCAGCAGTGTATGGAGGGCCAGCACAGATACGCAGTATTTT.

This chain joins TRBV13 and TRBJ1-6; TRBD1 matches 8 bases. V shed 4 bases and J 7 bases; nucleotides not matched to a gene: 3. Looked up from germline, CDR1 is PRHDT and CDR2 is FYEKMQ (reference sequence). This CDR3 contains 14 residues. The CDR3 spells CASSSRQGNSPLHF. In DNA, the CDR3 is TGTGCCAGCAGCTCAAGACAGGGGAATTCACCCCTCCACTTT. The full variable domain, its missing parts supplied by reference TRBV13 and TRBJ1-6, is AAGVIQSPRHLIKEKRETATLKCYPIPRHDTVYWYQQGPGQDPQFLISFYEKMQSDKGSIPDRFSAQQFSDYHSELNMSSLELGDSALYFCASSSRQGNSPLHFGNGTRLTVT.

There are a few counts of this clone. The V and J genes are TRBV30 and TRBJ2-5, with D tentatively TRBD1 (7 bases). This CDR3 region has 15 residues. The V and J ends lost 5 bases and 4 bases respectively, with 20 bases between them. Per the germline V gene, CDR1 is GTSNPN and CDR2 is SVGIG (reference sequence). The CDR3 DNA reads TGTGCCTGGGTGACAGGGAGGTCGTTGGGAGAGACCCAGTACTTC. It is translated as CAWVTGRSLGETQYF.

V is TRBV11-2 and J is TRBJ2-5; TRBD2 is a possible D gene (6 bases). Trimming left V 6 bases short and J 0 bases short, with 14 bases between. The CDR3 runs to 15 residues. Germline loops: CDR1 SGHAT, CDR2 FQNNGV. CDR3 residues: CASSSNSGHQETQYF. CDR3 bases: TGTGCCAGCAGTTCCAACAGCGGGCACCAAGAGACCCAGTACTTC.

The rearrangement links TRBV5-4 to TRBJ2-5; D not certain. Germline assignment: CDR1 SGHNT and CDR2 YYREEE (reference sequence). The CDR3 is made up of 13 amino acids. Trimming took off 4 bases at V and 7 bases at J, with 14 bases between the two ends. The chain's CDR3 is CASSPPDPGTQYF. The CDR3 nucleotides read TGTGCCAGCAGCCCACCGGACCCGGGGACCCAGTACTTC.

A few counts support this clone. The rearrangement joins TRBV6-5 to TRBJ1-6; D not resolved. The V gene lost 8 bases and the J gene lost 7 bases, with 9 bases spanning the gap. CDR1 is MNHEY, CDR2 SVGAGI, per germline. The CDR3 contains 12 residues. The CDR3 region has the DNA TGTGCCAGCTTTGGGCACAATTCACCCCTCCACTTT. Translated: CASFGHNSPLHF.

The J gene is TRBJ1-1, the V gene TRBV4-1; D unresolved. Per germline, CDR1 MGHRA and CDR2 YSYEKL. The ends were cut back, 4 bases at V and 8 bases at J, with 14 bases in the middle. This CDR3 spans 13 amino acids. As DNA, the CDR3 is TGCGCCAGCAGCCTCGGACTGCAGAGCGAAGCTTTCTTT. Translating it yields CASSLGLQSEAFF.